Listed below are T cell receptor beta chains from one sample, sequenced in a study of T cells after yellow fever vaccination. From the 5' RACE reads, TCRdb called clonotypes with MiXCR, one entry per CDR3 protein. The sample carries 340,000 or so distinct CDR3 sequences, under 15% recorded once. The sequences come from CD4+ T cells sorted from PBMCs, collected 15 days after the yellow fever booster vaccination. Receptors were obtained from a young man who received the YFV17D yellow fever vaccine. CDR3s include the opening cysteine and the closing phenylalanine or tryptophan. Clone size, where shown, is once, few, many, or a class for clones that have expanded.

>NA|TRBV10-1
CASSGQLAGAKDTQYF
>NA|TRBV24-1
CATRGGQGATEAFF
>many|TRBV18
CASSPDLADEKLFF
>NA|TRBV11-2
CASLGQGALEQYF
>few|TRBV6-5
CASTTPRGRNTIYF
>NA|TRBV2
CASRNMGRGEQYF
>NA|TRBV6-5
CASSSDPPLAGGPKDTQYF
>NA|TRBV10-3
CAISGRGGRGNEQFF
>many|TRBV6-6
CASSFTSDTQYF
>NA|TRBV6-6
CASSWPGQTNTGELFF
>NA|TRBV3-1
CASSQRGSEQFF
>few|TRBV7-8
CASTDRATAEAFF
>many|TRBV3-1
CASSQRDKETQYF
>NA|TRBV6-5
CASSYSTRGYEQYF
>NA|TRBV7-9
CASHRDTYNEQFF
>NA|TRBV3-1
CASSRRGEQFF
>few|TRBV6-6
CASSSLIMGQSYGYTF
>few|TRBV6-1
CASRPSMDTQYF
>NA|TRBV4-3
CASSQDVRSYGYTF
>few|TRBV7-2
CASSRKDRETQYF
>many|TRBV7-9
CASSLQGPDTQYF
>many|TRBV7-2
CASSIRGDQPQHF
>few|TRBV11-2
CASSLETRTSYEQYF
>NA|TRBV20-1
CSARAPTGNNSPLHF
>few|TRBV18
CASSPRDGDYGYTF